The rows below give T cell receptor beta chains drawn from one sample of a study of neoadjuvant anti-PD-1 for oral cavity cancer. This table comes from immunoSEQ multiplex PCR, and its TCRdb copy is limited to in-frame clones, with some not included. The data hold about 15,000 clones, with about 63% observed a single time. The sequencing here drew on PBMCs, taken before nivolumab (anti-PD-1) treatment. Receptors were obtained from a person between 35 and 79 years old with oral cavity squamous cell carcinoma. The CDR3 runs from the conserved cysteine through the conserved F or W. The order of the fields is J gene, D gene, V gene, clone size, CDR3 protein, CDR3 DNA. A D gene is named only where the DNA matches it firmly. Only part of the rows carry a size: once, few, many, or a class if the clone is expanded.

j_call: TRBJ2-7
d_call: NA
v_call: TRBV7-8
clone_size: medium-sized
cdr3_aa: CASSLNKPYEQYF
cdr3_nt: TGTGCCAGCAGTCTTAACAAGCCCTACGAGCAGTACTTC

j_call: TRBJ2-2
d_call: NA
v_call: TRBV5-6
clone_size: NA
cdr3_aa: CASSLYGQGYSGELFF
cdr3_nt: TGTGCCAGCAGCTTGTACGGGCAGGGGTATTCCGGGGAGCTGTTTTTT

j_call: TRBJ2-7
d_call: TRBD2
v_call: TRBV9
clone_size: once
cdr3_aa: CASSPSGASYEQYF
cdr3_nt: TGTGCCAGCAGCCCTAGCGGGGCATCCTACGAGCAGTACTTC

j_call: TRBJ1-6
d_call: NA
v_call: TRBV10-3
clone_size: NA
cdr3_aa: CAIRDVRNSPLHF
cdr3_nt: TGTGCCATCCGGGACGTTCGTAATTCACCCCTCCACTTT

j_call: TRBJ2-7
d_call: TRBD2
v_call: TRBV11-1
clone_size: few
cdr3_aa: CASSSRVLASGISEQYF
cdr3_nt: TGTGCCAGCAGCTCCAGGGTATTGGCTAGCGGGATCAGCGAGCAGTACTTC

j_call: TRBJ1-4
d_call: NA
v_call: TRBV2
clone_size: NA
cdr3_aa: CASSGRGEKLFF
cdr3_nt: TGTGCCAGCTCTGGCAGGGGCGAAAAACTGTTTTTT

j_call: TRBJ1-1
d_call: NA
v_call: TRBV5-1
clone_size: NA
cdr3_aa: CASSLASDTEAFF
cdr3_nt: TGCGCCAGCAGCTTGGCGTCCGACACTGAAGCTTTCTTT

j_call: TRBJ2-7
d_call: NA
v_call: TRBV5-6
clone_size: NA
cdr3_aa: CASSREDYEQYF
cdr3_nt: TGTGCCAGCAGCCGCGAGGACTACGAGCAGTACTTC

j_call: TRBJ2-1
d_call: TRBD1
v_call: TRBV7-7
clone_size: NA
cdr3_aa: CASSWGQGTEQFF
cdr3_nt: TGTGCCAGCAGCTGGGGACAGGGTACTGAGCAGTTCTTC

j_call: TRBJ2-1
d_call: NA
v_call: TRBV6-6
clone_size: NA
cdr3_aa: CASRAGTASSNEQFF
cdr3_nt: TGTGCCAGCAGAGCCGGGACCGCGTCTTCCAATGAGCAGTTCTTC

j_call: TRBJ2-6
d_call: NA
v_call: TRBV5-5
clone_size: NA
cdr3_aa: CASAAGDNGANVLTF
cdr3_nt: TGTGCCAGCGCAGCTGGAGACAATGGGGCCAACGTCCTGACTTTC

j_call: TRBJ2-1
d_call: NA
v_call: TRBV6-5
clone_size: NA
cdr3_aa: CASSYPGTYNEQFF
cdr3_nt: TGTGCCAGCAGTTACCCCGGGACCTACAATGAGCAGTTCTTC

j_call: TRBJ2-7
d_call: NA
v_call: TRBV7-9
clone_size: few
cdr3_aa: CASSPSGNEQYF
cdr3_nt: TGTGCCAGCAGCCCCTCAGGGAACGAGCAGTACTTC

j_call: TRBJ1-2
d_call: NA
v_call: TRBV18
clone_size: medium-sized
cdr3_aa: CASSPRTQGRANYGYTF
cdr3_nt: TGTGCCAGCTCACCACGTACTCAGGGGCGAGCTAACTATGGCTACACCTTC

j_call: TRBJ2-5
d_call: TRBD2
v_call: TRBV9
clone_size: NA
cdr3_aa: CASSVGGLAGVETQYF
cdr3_nt: TGTGCCAGCAGCGTAGGAGGACTAGCGGGGGTCGAGACCCAGTACTTC

j_call: TRBJ1-1
d_call: NA
v_call: TRBV18
clone_size: NA
cdr3_aa: CASSFDSGMNTEAFF
cdr3_nt: TGTGCCAGCTCTTTCGATTCCGGGATGAACACTGAAGCTTTCTTT

j_call: TRBJ1-5
d_call: NA
v_call: TRBV6-1
clone_size: few
cdr3_aa: CASKGRTSNQPQHF
cdr3_nt: TGTGCCAGCAAAGGGAGGACGAGCAATCAGCCCCAGCATTTT

j_call: TRBJ2-1
d_call: TRBD1
v_call: TRBV10-3
clone_size: NA
cdr3_aa: CAISEPDRGYNEQFF
cdr3_nt: TGTGCCATCAGTGAGCCGGACAGGGGGTACAATGAGCAGTTCTTC

j_call: TRBJ2-5
d_call: NA
v_call: TRBV5-4
clone_size: NA
cdr3_aa: CASSLAAGQETQYF
cdr3_nt: TGTGCCAGCAGCTTGGCAGCAGGGCAAGAGACCCAGTACTTC

j_call: TRBJ2-7
d_call: NA
v_call: TRBV7-8
clone_size: medium-sized
cdr3_aa: CASSRVALGYEQYF
cdr3_nt: TGTGCCAGCAGCCGCGTAGCGTTGGGATACGAGCAGTACTTC

j_call: TRBJ2-1
d_call: TRBD2
v_call: TRBV29-1
clone_size: NA
cdr3_aa: CSVVGGGPYNEQFF
cdr3_nt: TGCAGCGTTGTAGGCGGGGGGCCCTACAATGAGCAGTTCTTC

j_call: TRBJ2-5
d_call: TRBD2
v_call: TRBV28
clone_size: few
cdr3_aa: CASSGGRASGETQYF
cdr3_nt: TGTGCCAGCAGCGGCGGGAGGGCCTCGGGAGAGACCCAGTACTTC

j_call: TRBJ1-1
d_call: NA
v_call: TRBV7-9
clone_size: few
cdr3_aa: CASSDNPLNTEAFF
cdr3_nt: TGTGCCAGCAGCGATAATCCGTTGAACACTGAAGCTTTCTTT